The next 10 T cell receptor beta chains were all read from a single sample in a study of OX40 agonist ivuxolimab in advanced cancers. TCRdb's copy holds only in-frame clones and misses some; the assay was immunoSEQ multiplex PCR. The sample contains about 73,000 clones, approximately 90% of which appear only once. The sequencing here drew on CD4+ or CD8+ T cells sorted from blood, taken in a trial of the OX40 agonist ivuxolimab. The receptors shown here come from an adult with an advanced solid tumor such as melanoma, head and neck, liver or kidney cancer.

V usage is TRBV29-1 and J usage is TRBJ2-7; D unclear. This CDR3 region has 11 residues. The V gene lost 4 bases and the J gene lost 3 bases, with 7 bases spanning the gap. CDR1 is SQVTM and CDR2 is ANQGSEA in the germline V gene. The CDR3 region has the DNA TGCAGCGTTGGACGGAGCTACGAGCAGTACTTC. Its translation is CSVGRSYEQYF.

The chain carries TRBV27 and TRBJ2-7; D is unresolved. Germline-derived CDR1 and CDR2 are MNHEY and SMNVEV (reference sequence). The V and J ends lost 2 bases and 0 bases respectively, with 14 bases between them. The CDR3 has 16 amino acids. In nucleotides, the CDR3 is TGTGCCAGCAGTTTAATTCGCGGTATCAGCTCCTACGAGCAGTACTTC. Translation gives CASSLIRGISSYEQYF.

V gene TRBV27 combines with J gene TRBJ2-3, with D unresolved. Trimming took off 0 bases at V and 4 bases at J, with 11 bases between the two ends. CDR1 and CDR2 (germline): MNHEY, SMNVEV (reference sequence). The CDR3 has 15 residues. In DNA form, the CDR3 reads TGTGCCAGCAGTTTATCGTGGGGTGGCGCAGATACGCAGTATTTT. Amino acid sequence: CASSLSWGGADTQYF.

The gene calls are TRBV6-1 and TRBJ2-1; D might be TRBD2 (6 bases). Germline V CDR1 and CDR2: MNHNS, SASEGT. Trimming removed 7 bases at V and 6 bases at J, with 19 bases between. The CDR3 contains 15 residues. Written as DNA, the CDR3 is TGTGCCAGCAAGGAGGGGCGACTAGGGGTCAATGAGCAGTTCTTC. It is translated as CASKEGRLGVNEQFF.

This clone was picked up a small number of times. This sequence joins TRBV5-1 and TRBJ2-7, with D tentatively TRBD2 (6 bases). V lost 4 bases to trimming and J lost 3 bases, with 14 bases between them. Looked up from germline, CDR1 is SGHRS and CDR2 is YFSETQ. The CDR3 has 14 residues. CDR3 in DNA: TGCGCCAGCAGCGCCTCCGGGACTCTCTACGAGCAGTACTTC. It translates to CASSASGTLYEQYF.

V usage is TRBV5-1 and J usage is TRBJ2-1; 11 positions agree with TRBD2. CDR1 is SGHRS and CDR2 is YFSETQ in the germline V gene. The CDR3 sequence is 15 residues long. Unmatched junction bases numbered 4, after V lost 4 bases and J lost 4 bases. CDR3 nucleotide sequence: TGCGCCAGCAGCAAGGGACTAGCGGCTTACAATGAGCAGTTCTTC. Its translation is CASSKGLAAYNEQFF.

The CDR3 loop is CASGTGVGYTF. In DNA, the CDR3 is TGTGCCAGCGGGACAGGCGTGGGCTACACCTTC. The rearrangement uses TRBV6-1 and TRBJ1-2; 8 bases match TRBD1. The length of the CDR3 is 11 residues. The germline CDR1 and CDR2 sequences are MNHNS and SASEGT. The junction had 4 bases not matched to a gene; V was cut back by 8 bases and J by 8 bases.

The J gene is TRBJ2-3, the V gene TRBV7-3; 7 bases are shared with TRBD1. Germline V gene sequence: CDR1 SGHTA, CDR2 FQGTGA. Unmatched junction bases numbered 3, after V lost 3 bases and J lost 0 bases. The CDR3 length is 15 residues. The CDR3 nucleotides read TGTGCCAGCAGCTTGTCGACAGGGAGCACAGATACGCAGTATTTT. This gives the protein CASSLSTGSTDTQYF.

The chain joins TRBV13 to TRBJ1-1; D gene unclear. The CDR3 spans 14 residues. CDR1 and CDR2 from the germline V gene are PRHDT and FYEKMQ (reference sequence). V lost 4 bases and J lost 4, with 13 bases in between. In nucleotides, the CDR3 is TGTGCCAGCAGCTCCCGGGGAGGCGGCACTGAAGCTTTCTTT. This encodes CASSSRGGGTEAFF.

The genes are TRBV27 and TRBJ1-3, with a weak D call TRBD1 (5 bases). Germline CDR1 reads MNHEY; CDR2 reads SMNVEV (reference sequence). Trimming left V 6 bases short and J 4 bases short, with 10 bases between. This CDR3 spans 13 amino acids. In DNA form, the CDR3 reads TGTGCCAGCAGACGGACATACGGAAACACCATATATTTT. This sequence encodes CASRRTYGNTIYF.